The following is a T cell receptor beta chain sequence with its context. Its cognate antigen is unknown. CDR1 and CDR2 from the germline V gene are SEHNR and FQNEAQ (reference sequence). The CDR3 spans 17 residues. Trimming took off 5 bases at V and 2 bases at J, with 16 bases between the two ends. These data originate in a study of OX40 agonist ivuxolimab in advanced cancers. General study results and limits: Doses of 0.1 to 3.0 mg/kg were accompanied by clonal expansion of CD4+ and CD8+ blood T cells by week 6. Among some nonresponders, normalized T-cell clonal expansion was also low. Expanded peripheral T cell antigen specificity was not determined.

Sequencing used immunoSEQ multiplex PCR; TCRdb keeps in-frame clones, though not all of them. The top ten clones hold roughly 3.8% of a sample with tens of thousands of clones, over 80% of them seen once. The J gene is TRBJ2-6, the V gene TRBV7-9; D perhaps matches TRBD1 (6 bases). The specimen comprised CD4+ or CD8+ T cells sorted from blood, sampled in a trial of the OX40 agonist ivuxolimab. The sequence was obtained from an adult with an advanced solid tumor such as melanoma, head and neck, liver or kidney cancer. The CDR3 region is CASSTTGTAAGANVLTF. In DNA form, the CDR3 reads TGTGCCAGCAGCACCACAGGGACCGCCGCTGGGGCCAACGTCCTGACTTTC.